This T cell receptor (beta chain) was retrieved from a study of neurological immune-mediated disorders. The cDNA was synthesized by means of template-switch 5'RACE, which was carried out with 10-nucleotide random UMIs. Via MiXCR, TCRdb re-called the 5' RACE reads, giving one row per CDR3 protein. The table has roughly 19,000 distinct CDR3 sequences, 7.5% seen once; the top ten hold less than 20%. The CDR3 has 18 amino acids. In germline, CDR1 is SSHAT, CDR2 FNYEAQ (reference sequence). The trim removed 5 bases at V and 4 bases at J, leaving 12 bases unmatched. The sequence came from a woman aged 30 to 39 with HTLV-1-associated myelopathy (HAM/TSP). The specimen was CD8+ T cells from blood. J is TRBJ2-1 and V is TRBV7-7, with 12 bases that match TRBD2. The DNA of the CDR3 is TGTGCCAGCAGCACGACTAGCGGGGGCCCCAATCCTTACAATGAGCAGTTCTTC. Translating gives CASSTTSGGPNPYNEQFF. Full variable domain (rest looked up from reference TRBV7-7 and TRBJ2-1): GAGVSQSPRYKVTKRGQDVTLRCDPISSHATLYWYQQALGQGPEFLTYFNYEAQPDKSGLPSDRFSAERPEGSISTLTIQRTEQRDSAMYRCASSTTSGGPNPYNEQFFGPGTRLTVL.